The 27 T cell receptor beta chains listed next were all sequenced from one sample in a study of blood T cell repertoires in COVID-19. The table came from immunoSEQ multiplex PCR; TCRdb's copy has only in-frame clones and leaves some out. Counted here are a few hundred thousand clones, approximately 90% occurring once; the ten biggest clones make up around 1.7%. The sequenced sample was PBMCs or T cells enriched from blood (not recorded which). These receptors all come from a man aged 35 to 55 who had recovered from COVID-19.

The chain is built from TRBV19 and TRBJ2-3, with a tentative D call TRBD2 (6 bases). The CDR3 is 16 residues long. The V gene's germline CDR1 is LNHDA and CDR2 SQIVND (reference sequence). Deletions cut 7 bases from V and 0 bases from J, with 17 bases between. The CDR3 loop is CASNLAGTTSTDTQYF. The CDR3 bases are TGTGCCAGTAACCTCGCGGGGACCACCAGCACAGATACGCAGTATTTT.

V is TRBV19 and J is TRBJ2-3; TRBD2 might be the D (6 bases). The germline CDR1 and CDR2 sequences are LNHDA and SQIVND (reference sequence). V was shortened by 0 bases and J by 5 bases, with 15 bases between the two germline ends. The CDR3 is made up of 16 amino acids. The CDR3 bases are TGTGCCAGTAGTATAGATCTAGGAGGGAGAGGAGATACGCAGTATTTT. This codes for CASSIDLGGRGDTQYF.

This clone was observed a few times. The rearrangement links TRBV6-6 to TRBJ1-1, with 8 positions matching TRBD1. CDR3 size: 15 residues. CDR1 and CDR2 from the germline V gene are MNHNY and SVGAGI (reference sequence). Losses at the gene ends were 3 bases for V and 1 base for J; bases not matched to a gene: 4. The CDR3 nucleotides are TGTGCCAGCAGTTATATGGGACAGGAGAACACTGAAGCTTTCTTT. It is translated as CASSYMGQENTEAFF.

This chain uses TRBV20-1 with TRBJ2-7; D possibly corresponds to TRBD1 (5 bases). Per germline, CDR1 DFQATT and CDR2 SNEGSKA (reference sequence). The CDR3 length is 13 residues. Trimming took 3 bases from V and 5 from J, leaving 14 bases between them. CDR3 in amino acids: CSASYQGIHEQYF. The CDR3 bases are TGCAGTGCTAGTTACCAGGGAATCCACGAGCAGTACTTC.

The J gene is TRBJ2-6, the V gene TRBV9; weak D call: TRBD1 (5 bases). Germline lookup yields CDR1 SGDLS and CDR2 YYNGEE. V was pared by 5 bases and J by 0 bases, with 12 bases between. The CDR3 loop spans 16 amino acids. CDR3 sequence: CASREPTDSGANVLTF. CDR3 bases: TGTGCCAGCAGGGAACCGACAGACTCTGGGGCCAACGTCCTGACTTTC.

V is TRBV6-5 and J is TRBJ1-6, with 8 bases aligning to TRBD1. Germline V gives CDR1 MNHEY, CDR2 SVGAGI. The CDR3 runs to 15 residues. J lost 11 bases, V lost 6 bases, and 12 bases had no gene match. The DNA for the CDR3 is TGTGCCAGCAGCCAGGACAGGGTGGAAGTTGCACCCCTCCACTTT. Amino acid sequence: CASSQDRVEVAPLHF.

J is TRBJ1-6 and V is TRBV6-5, with 7 bases lining up with TRBD1. Trimming cost V 5 bases and J 10 bases; bases outside gene matches: 8. The germline CDR1 and CDR2 sequences are MNHEY and SVGAGI. The CDR3 has 14 residues. The CDR3 bases are TGTGCCAGCAGTAATCGACAGGGAAGCTCACCCCTCCACTTT. This translates into CASSNRQGSSPLHF.

This rearrangement joins TRBV19 to TRBJ2-1; 7 nucleotides agree with TRBD2. J was trimmed by 5 bases and V by 5 bases; bases with no gene match: 9. Germline CDR1 LNHDA, CDR2 SQIVND (reference sequence). CDR3 length: 15 amino acids. The CDR3 nucleotides read TGTGCCAGTAGTCCGGGCGGGAGCCTCCACAATGAGCAGTTCTTC. Protein sequence: CASSPGGSLHNEQFF. The full variable domain, with the rest looked up from reference TRBV19 and TRBJ2-1, is DGGITQSPKYLFRKEGQNVTLSCEQNLNHDAMYWYRQDPGQGLRLIYYSQIVNDFQKGDIAEGYSVSREKKESFPLTVTSAQKNPTAFYLCASSPGGSLHNEQFFGPGTRLTVL.

The chain employs TRBV19 and TRBJ1-1; TRBD1 agrees at 7 bases. The CDR3 spans 13 residues. Germline trimming cut 8 bases from V and 2 bases from J; bases unmatched to any gene: 5. CDR1 LNHDA and CDR2 SQIVND come from the germline V gene (reference sequence). The DNA for the CDR3 is TGTGCCAGTTGGACAGGAGCAAACACTGAAGCTTTCTTT. Protein sequence: CASWTGANTEAFF.

J is TRBJ2-3 and V is TRBV28; 8 bases line up with TRBD2. The CDR3 is 15 amino acids. Germline CDR1 is MDHEN and CDR2 is SYDVKM. The trim removed 8 bases at V and 2 bases at J, leaving 9 bases unmatched. The CDR3 coding sequence is TGTGCCAGCCAAGCGACTAGCGACTACACAGATACGCAGTATTTT. Translated, it gives CASQATSDYTDTQYF.

Of note for this clone: One junction end disagrees with the germline gene, perhaps due to a read error. V is TRBV7-7 and J is TRBJ2-1; TRBD1 aligns across 11 bases. In germline, CDR1 is SSHAT, CDR2 FNYEAQ (reference sequence). The CDR3 has 16 amino acids. CDR3 sequence reads: CASSPWDRGTYNEQFF. The CDR3 DNA reads as TGTGCTAGCAGCCCCTGGGACAGGGGGACCTACAATGAGCAGTTCTTC. Combining the CDR3 with reference TRBV7-7 and TRBJ2-1 gives the whole variable domain GAGVSQSPRYKVTKRGQDVTLRCDPISSHATLYWYQQALGQGPEFLTYFNYEAQPDKSGLPSDRFSAERPEGSISTLTIQRTEQRDSAMYRCASSPWDRGTYNEQFFGPGTRLTVL.

This clone was recorded once. The chain links TRBV12-5 to TRBJ2-4; 7 bases match TRBD1. V lost 2 bases, J lost 0 bases, and 10 bases stayed unmatched. The CDR3 is 18 amino acids. Germline CDR1 and CDR2: LGHNT and FRNRAP. The CDR3 is CASGLYGTVNLAKNIQYF. CDR3 DNA sequence: TGTGCTAGTGGTTTGTATGGGACAGTGAATTTAGCCAAAAACATTCAGTACTTC.

The chain couples TRBV7-9 to TRBJ1-1; TRBD1 aligns across 12 bases. CDR1 is SEHNR and CDR2 is FQNEAQ in the germline V gene (reference sequence). CDR3 size: 16 residues. The J segment lost 2 bases and the V segment lost 1 base, leaving 2 bases of the junction unmatched. The CDR3 reads CASSLGGTGGNTEAFF. The DNA for the CDR3 is TGTGCCAGCAGCTTAGGAGGGACAGGGGGCAACACTGAAGCTTTCTTT.

V gene TRBV29-1 combines with J gene TRBJ2-1; 9 bases line up with TRBD1. The ends lost 7 bases at V and 4 bases at J; junction bases unmatched: 17. This CDR3 has 17 amino acids. CDR1 is SQVTM and CDR2 is ANQGSEA in the germline V gene. In DNA form, the CDR3 reads TGCAGCGGCAGCCCCGTTTGGACAGGGGCCGGGTACAATGAGCAGTTCTTC. It is translated as CSGSPVWTGAGYNEQFF.

The rearrangement links TRBV28 to TRBJ2-5; 10 bases match TRBD2. V dropped 2 bases and J dropped 4; count of bases not matched to a gene: 4. Germline assignment: CDR1 MDHEN and CDR2 SYDVKM. The CDR3 length is 15 residues. The CDR3 DNA sequence: TGTGCCAGCAGTTTAGCAGCGGGAGGGGCAGAGACCCAGTACTTC. Translated, it gives CASSLAAGGAETQYF.

This clone was seen only once. The chain is built from TRBV7-9 and TRBJ2-2; no clear D gene. V was trimmed by 1 base and J by 6 bases, leaving 9 bases between them. Germline CDR1 is SEHNR and CDR2 is FQNEAQ (reference sequence). The CDR3 has 14 residues. The CDR3 reads CASSLGRPPGELFF. CDR3 nucleotides: TGTGCCAGCAGCTTAGGCAGGCCACCCGGGGAGCTGTTTTTT.

V gene TRBV7-2 combines with J gene TRBJ2-3; no firm D call. The CDR3 extends over 12 amino acids. Germline values: CDR1 SGHTA, CDR2 FQGNSA. Trimming left V 6 bases short and J 5 bases short, with 9 bases between. For the CDR3, the DNA is TGTGCCAGCAGTAAGACAATAGATACGCAGTATTTT. As protein: CASSKTIDTQYF.

The chain links TRBV6-4 to TRBJ1-2, with D unclear. Trimming cost V 0 bases and J 2 bases, with 13 bases left between them. The CDR3 sequence is 16 residues long. From germline, CDR1 is MRHNA and CDR2 SNTAGT. The DNA of the CDR3 is TGTGCCAGCAGTGACTCAAACCGCGGACTGAACTATGGCTACACCTTC. It codes for CASSDSNRGLNYGYTF.

The chain couples TRBV11-2 to TRBJ1-4, with D tentatively TRBD1 (5 bases). The germline V and J ends were trimmed by 4 bases and 5 bases, with 23 bases remaining between them. Germline CDR1 reads SGHAT; CDR2 reads FQNNGV. There are 18 residues in the CDR3. CDR3 coding DNA: TGTGCCAGCAGCTCCCCCCGTCGTGGTAGGACAATAAATGAAAAACTGTTTTTT. Protein: CASSSPRRGRTINEKLFF.

The chain combines TRBV5-1 with TRBJ2-7, with 14 bases identical to TRBD2. V gave up 3 bases and J gave up 3 bases; unmatched junction bases: 5. This CDR3 contains 16 residues. The V gene's germline CDR1 is SGHRS and CDR2 YFSETQ. The CDR3 is CASSSGLAGGLYEQYF. As DNA, the CDR3 is TGCGCCAGCAGCTCCGGACTAGCGGGGGGCCTCTACGAGCAGTACTTC.

The genes are TRBV19 and TRBJ1-3; D is ambiguous. Trimming pared 11 bases from V and 8 bases from J, leaving 16 bases between. In germline, CDR1 is LNHDA, CDR2 SQIVND (reference sequence). The CDR3 is made up of 12 amino acids. CDR3 coding DNA: TGTGCCCCACGCACTCGCGGGGACACCATATATTTT. Protein product: CAPRTRGDTIYF.

The rearrangement joins TRBV15 to TRBJ2-5; possible D gene TRBD2, 5 bases. The CDR3 has 14 residues. With 6 bases removed from V and 3 bases from J, the gap between germline ends came to 14 bases. Germline V gives CDR1 LNHNV, CDR2 YYDKDF (reference sequence). The CDR3 DNA sequence: TGTGCCACCAGAGCGAAAGCGGCTGAAGAGACCCAGTACTTC. Translating it yields CATRAKAAEETQYF. Full variable domain (outside the CDR3, taken from reference TRBV15 and TRBJ2-5): DAMVIQNPRYQVTQFGKPVTLSCSQTLNHNVMYWYQQKSSQAPKLLFHYYDKDFNNEADTPDNFQSRRPNTSFCFLDIRSPGLGDTAMYLCATRAKAAEETQYFGPGTRLLVL.

The V gene is TRBV7-8, the J gene TRBJ1-2, with 10 positions matching TRBD1. Per the germline V gene, CDR1 is SGHVS and CDR2 is FQNEAQ. The CDR3 spans 16 residues. V lost 1 base and J lost 4; bases outside the gene matches: 6. The CDR3 is CASSLDRGQGTYGYTF. The CDR3 nucleotides read TGTGCCAGCAGCTTAGATCGGGGACAGGGGACCTATGGCTACACCTTC.

The J gene is TRBJ1-5, the V gene TRBV19, with 8 positions matching TRBD1. This CDR3 spans 13 amino acids. V dropped 9 bases and J dropped 2; count of bases not matched to a gene: 3. From germline, CDR1 is LNHDA and CDR2 SQIVND (reference sequence). The chain's CDR3 is CASLDRGNQPQHF. CDR3 nucleotide sequence: TGTGCCAGCCTGGACAGGGGCAATCAGCCCCAGCATTTT.

V usage is TRBV11-2 and J usage is TRBJ2-1, with 7 bases fitting TRBD1. This CDR3 spans 15 amino acids. Germline lookup yields CDR1 SGHAT and CDR2 FQNNGV. With 5 bases clipped from V and 5 bases from J, the junction kept 9 bases outside the gene matches. CDR3 residues: CASSQMTGLHNEQFF. The CDR3 DNA sequence: TGTGCCAGCAGCCAGATGACAGGGCTCCACAATGAGCAGTTCTTC.

The rearrangement uses TRBV10-3 and TRBJ1-5; D gene unclear. This CDR3 contains 16 residues. Germline CDR1 is ENHRY and CDR2 is SYGVKD. V was trimmed by 0 bases and J by 5 bases, leaving 14 bases between them. CDR3: CAISESRPAVDQPQHF. The DNA for the CDR3 is TGTGCCATCAGTGAGTCGAGACCAGCGGTTGATCAGCCCCAGCATTTT.

Here the CDR3 DNA reads TGTGCCAGCAGTTTAAGGCCAGGGGGCGAGCAGTACTTC. Its translation: CASSLRPGGEQYF. The chain has TRBV28 and TRBJ2-7; 7 bases match TRBD1. CDR3 length equals 13 residues. Germline V gives CDR1 MDHEN, CDR2 SYDVKM. J was trimmed by 6 bases and V by 2 bases; bases with no gene match: 4.